A selection of T cell receptor beta chains follows, all from one sample in a study of T cells in Graves' hyperthyroidism and ophthalmopathy. A single record per CDR3 protein comes from TCRdb applying MiXCR to the multiplex PCR reads. The sample contains under 750,000 distinct CDR3 sequences, about 17% of which appear only once. Sequencing was performed on blood. These receptors all stem from a woman aged 45-59 years with Graves' hyperthyroidism that later progressed to Graves' ophthalmopathy. Each CDR3 is given with its conserved first and last residue. Clone size appears in some rows only: once, few, many, or a class for an expanded clone.

J	V	size	CDR3
TRBJ1-6	TRBV12-3/TRBV12-4	many	CASSGAGRDNSPLHF
TRBJ2-7	TRBV6-5	few	CASSYSMWTSYEQYF
TRBJ1-6	TRBV2	NA	CASSKDSGTGLTYNSPLHF
TRBJ2-1	TRBV18	many	CASSWGQTYNEQFF
TRBJ1-6	TRBV29-1	NA	CSVRTGTGRYSPLHF
TRBJ2-3	TRBV7-3	many	CASSSSSDTQYF
TRBJ2-5	TRBV10-3	many	CAISELDREETQYF
TRBJ2-7	TRBV6-5	NA	CASSYSGSEQYF
TRBJ2-6	TRBV29-1	few	CSIFDGGANVLTF
TRBJ2-3	TRBV5-6	few	CASSFPRGADTQYF
TRBJ2-3	TRBV10-3	few	CAISASGGMQYF
TRBJ1-5	TRBV20-1	NA	CSARPRGRNGNQPQHF
TRBJ2-2	TRBV5-1	few	CASSLLAGGHLNTGELFF
TRBJ2-1	TRBV6-1	NA	CASSEKRISYNEQFF
TRBJ2-1	TRBV7-9	few	CASSVRDRGWDEQFF
TRBJ1-1	TRBV12-5	many	CASGWDSHTEAFF
TRBJ1-4	TRBV20-1	many	CSARDGVRYNEKLFF
TRBJ1-3	TRBV6-1	NA	CASSDRTGPTGNTIYF
TRBJ2-3	TRBV7-6	NA	CASSLVARQGPDTQYF
TRBJ2-7	TRBV19	NA	CASSVRVFTYEQYF
TRBJ2-1	TRBV30	many	CAWRGPLGYYNEQFF
TRBJ2-1	TRBV20-1	many	CSPVAGTEQFF
TRBJ1-5	TRBV28	NA	CASRPEGNQPQHF
TRBJ2-4	TRBV6-1	many	CASRNGQGRAKNIQYF
TRBJ1-5	TRBV7-9	NA	CASSWTGVDQPQHF
TRBJ2-7	TRBV5-1	NA	CASSLESGTSYEQYF
TRBJ2-3	TRBV30	many	CAWSSGVSTDTQYF
TRBJ1-6	TRBV10-1	NA	CASSEGDSPLHF
TRBJ1-2	TRBV11-2	NA	CASSPNAGSGYTF
TRBJ2-5	TRBV3-1	NA	CASSQGQGLQETQYF
TRBJ2-5	TRBV13	many	CASSPNLGAQETQYF
TRBJ1-1	TRBV11-2	many	CASSDFLQGEAFF
TRBJ1-2	TRBV30	many	CAFRGRGANYGYTF
TRBJ1-2	TRBV5-1	few	CASSVSGQQHYGYTF
TRBJ2-3	TRBV3-1	many	CASSQEGTGRSTQYF